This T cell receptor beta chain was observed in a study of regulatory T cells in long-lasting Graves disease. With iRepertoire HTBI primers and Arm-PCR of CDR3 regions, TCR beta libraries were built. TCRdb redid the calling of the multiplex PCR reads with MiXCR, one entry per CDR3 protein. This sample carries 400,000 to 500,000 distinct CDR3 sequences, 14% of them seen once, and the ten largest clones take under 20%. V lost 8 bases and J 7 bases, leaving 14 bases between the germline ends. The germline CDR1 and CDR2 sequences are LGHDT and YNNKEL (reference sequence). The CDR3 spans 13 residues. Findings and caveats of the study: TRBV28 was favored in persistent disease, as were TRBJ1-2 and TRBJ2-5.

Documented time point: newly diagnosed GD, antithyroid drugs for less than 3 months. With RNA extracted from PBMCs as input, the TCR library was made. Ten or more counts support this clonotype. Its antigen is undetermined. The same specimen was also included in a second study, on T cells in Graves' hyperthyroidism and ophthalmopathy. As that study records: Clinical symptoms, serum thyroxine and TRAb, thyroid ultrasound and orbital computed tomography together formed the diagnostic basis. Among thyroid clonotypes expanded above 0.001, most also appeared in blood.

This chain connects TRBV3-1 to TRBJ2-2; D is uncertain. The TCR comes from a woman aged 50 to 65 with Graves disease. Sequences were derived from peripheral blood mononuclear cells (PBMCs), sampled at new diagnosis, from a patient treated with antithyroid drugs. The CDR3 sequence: CASLYSGIGELFF. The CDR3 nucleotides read TGTGCCAGCCTTTATTCCGGCATCGGGGAGCTGTTTTTT. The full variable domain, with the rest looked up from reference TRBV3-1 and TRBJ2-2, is DTAVSQTPKYLVTQMGNDKSIKCEQNLGHDTMYWYKQDSKKFLKIMFSYNNKELIINETVPNRFSPKSPDKAHLNLHINSLELGDSAVYFCASLYSGIGELFFGEGSRLTVL.